This T cell receptor beta chain was captured by sequencing in a study of blood T cell repertoires in COVID-19. Turning to the study itself: Samples of COVID-19 (acute and convalescent) were obtained from the United States, Italy and Spain. T cells, B-cell-depleted T cells, or PBMCs provided the cDNA or gDNA that served as material.

Original methodology: Nucleated cell number was recorded as an estimate derived from reference gene primer amplification. The assay was immunoSEQ multiplex PCR, and TCRdb's table has in-frame clones only and misses some. From that table come the V and J calls and clone size; the DNA was used to work out D and trimming. The sample consists of a few hundred thousand clones, 75% to 90% of them appearing once. With 4 bases removed from V and 0 bases from J, the gap between germline ends came to 12 bases. The germline V gene encodes CDR1 MDHEN and CDR2 SYDVKM. The CDR3 is made up of 15 amino acids. The clonotype was recovered from a woman aged 18-29 years with acute or convalescent COVID-19. The material sequenced was peripheral blood. The chain has TRBV28 and TRBJ1-2; the D is unclear. CDR3 sequence: CASSSGAATNYGYTF. The CDR3 nucleotides read TGTGCCAGCAGTTCCGGCGCGGCGACTAACTATGGCTACACCTTC.